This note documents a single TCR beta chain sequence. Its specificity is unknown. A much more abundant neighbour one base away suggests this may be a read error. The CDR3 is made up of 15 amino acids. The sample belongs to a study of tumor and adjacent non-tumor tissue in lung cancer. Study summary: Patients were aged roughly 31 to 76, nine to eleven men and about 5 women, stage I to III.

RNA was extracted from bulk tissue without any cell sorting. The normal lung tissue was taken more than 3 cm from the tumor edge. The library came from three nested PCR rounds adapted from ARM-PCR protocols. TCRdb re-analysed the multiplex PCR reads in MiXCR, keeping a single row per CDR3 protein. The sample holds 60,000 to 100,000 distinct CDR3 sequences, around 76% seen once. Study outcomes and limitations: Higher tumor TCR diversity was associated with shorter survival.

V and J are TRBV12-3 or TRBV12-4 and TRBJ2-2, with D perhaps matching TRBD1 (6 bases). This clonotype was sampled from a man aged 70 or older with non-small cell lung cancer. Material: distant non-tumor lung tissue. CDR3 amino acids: CASSLQGTKTGELFF. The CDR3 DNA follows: TGTGCCAGCAGTTTACAGGGGACGAAAACCGGGGAGCTGTTTTTT.